What follows describes a single T cell receptor (beta chain). The antigen is not known. All gene names here are mouse names. The read stops 1 residue short of the end of the CDR3; the missing end is completed from the germline J gene. The data originate from a study of tissue T cells after allogeneic stem cell transplantation. Regarding the study as a whole: Across patients, clones rarely overlapped, yet motif clusters were shared tissue-specifically.

The CDR3 contains 14 residues. CDR1 is NNHDY and CDR2 is SYVADS in the germline V gene. Trimming removed 0 bases at V and 0 bases at J, with 7 bases between. Sequencing used immunoSEQ multiplex PCR; TCRdb keeps in-frame clones, though not all of them. The repertoire holds about 48,000 clones, with over 65% as singletons. V usage is TRBV13-3 and J usage is TRBJ2-7; no definite D call. The TCR originated in a pool of C57BL/6 mice in good health. The sample taken for sequencing was sorted cells pooled from one or two spleens. CDR3 DNA (partial): TGTGCCAGCAGTGATGCAAGGAGCTCCTATGAACAGTAC. Protein product: CASSDARSSYEQY. The full-length CDR3 reads as CASSDARSSYEQYF.